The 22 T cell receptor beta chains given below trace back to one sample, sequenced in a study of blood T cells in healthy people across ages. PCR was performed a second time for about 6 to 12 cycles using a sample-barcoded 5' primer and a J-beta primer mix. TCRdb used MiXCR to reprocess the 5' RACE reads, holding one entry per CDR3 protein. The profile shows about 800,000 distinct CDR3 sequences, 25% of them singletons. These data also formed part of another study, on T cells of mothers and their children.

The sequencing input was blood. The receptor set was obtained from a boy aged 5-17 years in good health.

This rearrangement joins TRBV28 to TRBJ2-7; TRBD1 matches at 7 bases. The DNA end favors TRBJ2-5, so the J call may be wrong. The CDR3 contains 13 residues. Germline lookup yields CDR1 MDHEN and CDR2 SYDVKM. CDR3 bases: TGTGCCAGCAGCTACAGGGGCCAGGGGACCCAGTACTTC. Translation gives CASSYRGQGTQYF.

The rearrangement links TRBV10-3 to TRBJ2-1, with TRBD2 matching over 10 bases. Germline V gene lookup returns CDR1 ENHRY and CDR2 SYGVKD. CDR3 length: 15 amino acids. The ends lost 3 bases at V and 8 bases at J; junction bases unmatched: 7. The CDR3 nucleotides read TGTGCCATCAGTGAAAGAGCGGGAGGGTGGGATGAGCAGTTCTTC. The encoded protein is CAISERAGGWDEQFF.

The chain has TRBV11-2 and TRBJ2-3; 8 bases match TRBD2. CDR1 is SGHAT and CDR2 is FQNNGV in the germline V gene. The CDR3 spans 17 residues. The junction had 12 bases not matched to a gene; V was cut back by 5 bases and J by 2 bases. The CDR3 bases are TGTGCCAGCAGCCCCACCCTAGGACTAGCCTACACAGATACGCAGTATTTT. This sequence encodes CASSPTLGLAYTDTQYF.

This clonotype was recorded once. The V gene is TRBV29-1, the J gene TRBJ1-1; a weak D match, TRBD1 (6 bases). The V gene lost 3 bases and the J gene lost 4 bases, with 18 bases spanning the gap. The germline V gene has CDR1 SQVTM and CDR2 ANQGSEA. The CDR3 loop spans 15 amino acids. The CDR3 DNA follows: TGCAGCGTTGAGGGCAGGGGTGAAAGATTCACTGAAGCTTTCTTT. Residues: CSVEGRGERFTEAFF.

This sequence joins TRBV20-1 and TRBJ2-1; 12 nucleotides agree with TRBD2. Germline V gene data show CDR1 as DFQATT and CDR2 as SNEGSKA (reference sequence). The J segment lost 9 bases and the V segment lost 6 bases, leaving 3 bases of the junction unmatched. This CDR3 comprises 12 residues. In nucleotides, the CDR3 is TGCAGTGCGACTAGCGGGGGTGGTGAGCAGTTCTTC. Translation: CSATSGGGEQFF.

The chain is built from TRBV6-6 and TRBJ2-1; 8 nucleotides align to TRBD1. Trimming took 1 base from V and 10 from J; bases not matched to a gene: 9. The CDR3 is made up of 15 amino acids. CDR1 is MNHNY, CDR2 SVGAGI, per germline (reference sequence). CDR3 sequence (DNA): TGTGCCAGCAGTTACTGGATCAGGGGGCGCGAAGAGCAGTTCTTC. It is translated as CASSYWIRGREEQFF.

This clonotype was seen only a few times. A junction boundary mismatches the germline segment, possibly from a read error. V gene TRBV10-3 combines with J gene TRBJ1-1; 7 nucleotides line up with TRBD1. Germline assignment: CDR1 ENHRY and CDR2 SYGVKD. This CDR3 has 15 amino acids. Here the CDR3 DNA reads TGTGCCAGCAGTTCCTTACAGGGGTTGAACACTGAAGCTTTCTTT. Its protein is CASSSLQGLNTEAFF.

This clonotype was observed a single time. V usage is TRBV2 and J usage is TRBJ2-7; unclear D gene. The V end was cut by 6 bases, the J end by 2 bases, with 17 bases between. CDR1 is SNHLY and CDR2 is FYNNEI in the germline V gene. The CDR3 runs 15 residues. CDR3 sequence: CASSQGYSLAYEQYF. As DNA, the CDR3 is TGTGCCAGCAGCCAAGGCTATTCTTTGGCCTACGAGCAGTACTTC. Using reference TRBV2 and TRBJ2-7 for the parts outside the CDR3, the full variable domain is EPEVTQTPSHQVTQMGQEVILRCVPISNHLYFYWYRQILGQKVEFLVSFYNNEISEKSEIFDDQFSVERPDGSNFTLKIRSTKLEDSAMYFCASSQGYSLAYEQYFGPGTRLTVT.

CDR3 nucleotide sequence: TGCAGTGCTAGGTCCCCAGGGATCAATCAGCCCCAGCATTTT. Its translation is CSARSPGINQPQHF. The V call is TRBV20-1, the J call TRBJ1-5, with D possibly TRBD1 on 5 matching bases. Germline CDR1 is DFQATT and CDR2 is SNEGSKA (reference sequence). Trimming took off 3 bases at V and 3 bases at J, with 12 bases between the two ends. The length of the CDR3 is 14 residues.

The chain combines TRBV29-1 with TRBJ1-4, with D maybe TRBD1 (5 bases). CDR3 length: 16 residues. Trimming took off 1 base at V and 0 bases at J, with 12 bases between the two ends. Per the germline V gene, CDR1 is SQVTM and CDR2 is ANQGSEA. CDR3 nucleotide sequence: TGCAGCGTTGAAGGGACCGGGGGTACAACTAATGAAAAACTGTTTTTT. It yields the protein CSVEGTGGTTNEKLFF.

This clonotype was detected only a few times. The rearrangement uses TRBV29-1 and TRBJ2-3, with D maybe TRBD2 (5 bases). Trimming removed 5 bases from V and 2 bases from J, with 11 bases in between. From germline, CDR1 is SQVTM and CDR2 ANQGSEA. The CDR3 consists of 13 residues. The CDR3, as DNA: TGCAGCGTTCTCACCGGGGACACAGATACGCAGTATTTT. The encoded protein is CSVLTGDTDTQYF.

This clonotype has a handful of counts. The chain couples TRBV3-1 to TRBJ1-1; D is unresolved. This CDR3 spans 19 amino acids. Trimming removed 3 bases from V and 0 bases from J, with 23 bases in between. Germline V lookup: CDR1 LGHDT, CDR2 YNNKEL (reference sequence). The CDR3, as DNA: TGTGCCAGCAGCCAGTACTTTTCCAGGCGGGCCGGACTGAACACTGAAGCTTTCTTT. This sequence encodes CASSQYFSRRAGLNTEAFF.

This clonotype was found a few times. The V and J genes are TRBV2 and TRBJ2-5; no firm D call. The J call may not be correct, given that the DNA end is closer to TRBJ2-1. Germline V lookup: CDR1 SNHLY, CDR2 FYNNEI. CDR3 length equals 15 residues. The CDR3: CASSEFPAVGNEQFF. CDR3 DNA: TGTGCCAGCAGTGAATTCCCTGCGGTGGGCAATGAGCAGTTCTTC.

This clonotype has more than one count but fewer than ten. The CDR3 region is CASSLDGTGGEQYF. The DNA of the CDR3 is TGCGCCAGCAGCTTGGACGGGACAGGGGGCGAGCAGTACTTC. The chain joins TRBV5-1 to TRBJ2-7; TRBD1 agrees at 11 bases. The CDR3 consists of 14 residues. The V gene end was trimmed by 0 bases and the J gene end by 6 bases; junction bases not matched to a gene: 2. The V gene's germline CDR1 is SGHRS and CDR2 YFSETQ.

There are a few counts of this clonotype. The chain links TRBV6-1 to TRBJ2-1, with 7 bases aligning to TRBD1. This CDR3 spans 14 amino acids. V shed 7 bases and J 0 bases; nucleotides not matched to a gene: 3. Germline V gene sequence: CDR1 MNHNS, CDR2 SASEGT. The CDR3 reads CASTDRVSYNEQFF. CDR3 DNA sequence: TGTGCCAGCACAGACAGGGTCTCCTACAATGAGCAGTTCTTC.

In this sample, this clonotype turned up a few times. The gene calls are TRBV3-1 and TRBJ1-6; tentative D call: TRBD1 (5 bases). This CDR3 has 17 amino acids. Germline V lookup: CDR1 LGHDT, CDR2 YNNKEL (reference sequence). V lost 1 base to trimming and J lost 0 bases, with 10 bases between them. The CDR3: CASSQAGISSYNSPLHF. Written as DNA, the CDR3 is TGTGCCAGCAGCCAAGCAGGGATTAGCTCCTATAATTCACCCCTCCACTTT.

Written as DNA, the CDR3 is TGCAGCGTTCTCAGGGGCACGAACACCGGGGAGCTGTTTTTT. It codes for CSVLRGTNTGELFF. The chain uses TRBV29-1 and TRBJ2-2, with D maybe TRBD1 (6 bases). Germline V gene sequence: CDR1 SQVTM, CDR2 ANQGSEA. This CDR3 has 14 residues. Trimming left V 5 bases short and J 0 bases short, with 10 bases between.

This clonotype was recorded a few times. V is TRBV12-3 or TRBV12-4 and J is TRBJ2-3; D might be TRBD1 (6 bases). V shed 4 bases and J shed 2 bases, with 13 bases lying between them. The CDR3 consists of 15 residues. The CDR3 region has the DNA TGTGCCAGCAGTTCGGACAGAAAAATCACAGATACGCAGTATTTT. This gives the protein CASSSDRKITDTQYF.

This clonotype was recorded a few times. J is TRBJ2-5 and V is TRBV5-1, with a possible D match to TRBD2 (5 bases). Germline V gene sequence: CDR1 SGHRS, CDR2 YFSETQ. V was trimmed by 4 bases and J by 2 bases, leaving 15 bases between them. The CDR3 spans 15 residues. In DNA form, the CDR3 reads TGCGCCAGCAGCCCCCAACTAGGCGGGCAAGAGACCCAGTACTTC. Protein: CASSPQLGGQETQYF.

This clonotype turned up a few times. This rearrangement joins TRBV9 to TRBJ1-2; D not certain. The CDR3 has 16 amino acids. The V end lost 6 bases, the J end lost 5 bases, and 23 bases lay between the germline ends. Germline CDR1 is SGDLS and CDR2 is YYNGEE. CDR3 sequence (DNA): TGTGCCAGCACCGCCACCGGGAGAAAAGACTTATATGGCTACACCTTC. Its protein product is CASTATGRKDLYGYTF.

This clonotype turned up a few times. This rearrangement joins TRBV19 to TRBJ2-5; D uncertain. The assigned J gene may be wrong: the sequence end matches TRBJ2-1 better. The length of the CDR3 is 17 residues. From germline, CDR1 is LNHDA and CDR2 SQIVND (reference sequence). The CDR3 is CASSIDATQLIGREQFF. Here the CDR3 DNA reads TGTGCCAGTAGTATAGACGCGACACAATTAATCGGCAGGGAGCAGTTCTTC.

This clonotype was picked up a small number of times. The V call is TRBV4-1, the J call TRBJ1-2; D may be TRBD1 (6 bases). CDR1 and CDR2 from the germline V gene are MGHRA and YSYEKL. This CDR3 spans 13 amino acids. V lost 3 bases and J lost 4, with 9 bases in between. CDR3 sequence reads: CASSHTDSYGYTF. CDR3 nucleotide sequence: TGCGCCAGCAGCCACACGGACAGCTATGGCTACACCTTC.